The entry below gives a single TCR beta chain sequence along with its context. This record comes from a study of Tregs in tolerant kidney transplant recipients. The CDR3 runs 16 residues. V lost 5 bases and J lost 7; bases outside the gene matches: 11. CDR1 and CDR2 (germline): MDHEN, SYDVKM. The nonmyeloablative bone marrow transplants came from related graft donors, with transient mixed chimerism. CD4+CD25+CD127- Tregs, CD4+CD25- non-Tregs, CD4 and CD8 cells were sorted. Libraries were prepared by immunoSEQ multiplex PCR; TCRdb keeps only in-frame clonotypes and omits some of them. This sample carries about 21,000 clones, over 75% of them seen once, and the ten largest clones take over 20%.

This TCR derives from a human patient who received a combined kidney and bone marrow transplant. T cells may partly derive from the graft donor. V and J are TRBV28 and TRBJ1-4; 9 positions agree with TRBD1. Specimen: CD8+ T cells from blood (PBMCs), collected 6 months after the transplant. The DNA of the CDR3 is TGTGCCAGCAGTGAAGGGACAGGGAATTTGTTTGAAAAACTGTTTTTT. This gives the protein CASSEGTGNLFEKLFF.